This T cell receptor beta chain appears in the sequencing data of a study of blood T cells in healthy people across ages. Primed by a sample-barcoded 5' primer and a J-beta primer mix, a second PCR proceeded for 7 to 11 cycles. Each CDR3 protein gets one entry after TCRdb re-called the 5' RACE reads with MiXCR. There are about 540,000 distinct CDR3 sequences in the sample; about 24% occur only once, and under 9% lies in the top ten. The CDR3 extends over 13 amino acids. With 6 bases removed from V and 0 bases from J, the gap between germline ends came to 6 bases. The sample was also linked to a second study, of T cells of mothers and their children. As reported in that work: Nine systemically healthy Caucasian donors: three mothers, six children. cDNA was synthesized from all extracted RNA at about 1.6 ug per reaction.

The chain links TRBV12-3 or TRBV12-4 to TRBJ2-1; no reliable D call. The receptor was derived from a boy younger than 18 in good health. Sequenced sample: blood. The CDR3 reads CASRRSSYNEQFF. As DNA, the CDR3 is TGTGCCAGCAGGAGAAGCTCCTACAATGAGCAGTTCTTC.